Following are 15 T cell receptor beta chains from one sample sequenced in a study of somatic mutations in cytotoxic T cells in rheumatoid arthritis. Assay: immunoSEQ multiplex PCR; the TCRdb copy retains only in-frame clones and omits some. Of 9,400 or so clones in the sample, approximately 75% were seen once. Sequencing was done on a sample of CD8+ T cells sorted from blood. These receptors all come from a woman aged 50 to 60 in good health.

The chain employs TRBV19 and TRBJ2-7; 12 bases align to TRBD1. The V segment lost 5 bases and the J segment 2 bases; nucleotides outside the gene matches: 4. The germline CDR1 and CDR2 sequences are LNHDA and SQIVND (reference sequence). The CDR3 is 15 residues long. In nucleotides, the CDR3 is TGTGCCAGTAGTGCAGGGGACAGGGGGCCCTACGAGCAGTACTTC. Amino acids: CASSAGDRGPYEQYF. Complete variable domain (other parts from reference TRBV19 and TRBJ2-7): DGGITQSPKYLFRKEGQNVTLSCEQNLNHDAMYWYRQDPGQGLRLIYYSQIVNDFQKGDIAEGYSVSREKKESFPLTVTSAQKNPTAFYLCASSAGDRGPYEQYFGPGTRLTVT.

V usage is TRBV5-1 and J usage is TRBJ1-1, with D unclear. CDR1 and CDR2 from the germline V gene are SGHRS and YFSETQ. The V end lost 4 bases, the J end lost 3 bases, and 13 bases lay between the germline ends. The CDR3 is 14 amino acids. Written as DNA, the CDR3 is TGCGCCAGCAGCCAGCGAGGGCCATACACTGAAGCTTTCTTT. Translated, it gives CASSQRGPYTEAFF.

The chain recombines TRBV5-4 with TRBJ2-5; D may be TRBD2 (5 bases). Germline V gene sequence: CDR1 SGHNT, CDR2 YYREEE (reference sequence). V lost 2 bases to trimming and J lost 2 bases, with 10 bases between them. CDR3 size: 14 residues. CDR3: CASSLKLGQETQYF. DNA for the CDR3: TGTGCCAGCAGCTTAAAACTAGGGCAAGAGACCCAGTACTTC.

This chain uses TRBV29-1 with TRBJ2-3; D not certain. The CDR3 has 13 residues. Trimming left V 5 bases short and J 4 bases short, with 13 bases between. CDR1 SQVTM and CDR2 ANQGSEA come from the germline V gene. The chain's CDR3 is CSVRRHPSDTQYF. The CDR3, as DNA: TGCAGCGTTCGACGACATCCTTCAGATACGCAGTATTTT.

The rearrangement uses TRBV7-6 and TRBJ2-7; a possible D gene is TRBD1 (5 bases). From germline, CDR1 is SGHVS and CDR2 FNYEAQ. CDR3 length equals 14 residues. Deletions cut 3 bases from V and 5 bases from J, with 14 bases between. CDR3 protein: CASSLKQAIHEQYF. The DNA for the CDR3 is TGTGCCAGCAGCTTGAAACAGGCGATCCACGAGCAGTACTTC.

Concerning this clone: Compared with germline, one end of the junction differs, possibly owing to a read error. The V and J genes are TRBV11-2 and TRBJ2-5; 9 bases fit TRBD1. Germline V gene data show CDR1 as SGHAT and CDR2 as FQNNGV. The CDR3 covers 13 residues. The CDR3 region has the DNA TGTGCCAGCACCACGGGGGCGTTGGGACAGGGCAACTTC. Residues: CASTTGALGQGNF.

J is TRBJ2-5 and V is TRBV4-1, with unresolved D. Matching the DNA end better, TRBJ2-7 makes the J call doubtful. There are 16 residues in the CDR3. Germline CDR1 is MGHRA and CDR2 is YSYEKL. The CDR3 nucleotides read TGCGCCAGCAGCCAAGTCGGGTCGCCGTCCTCCTACGAGCAGTACTTC. Translating gives CASSQVGSPSSYEQYF.

The chain couples TRBV7-3 to TRBJ2-1; TRBD2 matches at 12 bases. The CDR3 consists of 16 residues. The V segment lost 5 bases and the J segment 8 bases; nucleotides outside the gene matches: 10. Germline CDR1 is SGHTA and CDR2 is FQGTGA. CDR3 bases: TGTGCCAGCAGCCTACTAGCGGGGGGCCAAGGGGATGAGCAGTTCTTC. It yields the protein CASSLLAGGQGDEQFF.

The chain recombines TRBV15 with TRBJ1-5; 9 nucleotides agree with TRBD1. Per germline, CDR1 LNHNV and CDR2 YYDKDF (reference sequence). The CDR3 totals 15 residues. V dropped 1 base and J dropped 6; count of bases not matched to a gene: 4. In nucleotides, the CDR3 is TGTGCCACCAGCAGAGTCACAGGGGGCTCTCAGCCCCAGCATTTT. Amino acids: CATSRVTGGSQPQHF. Looking up the rest from reference TRBV15 and TRBJ1-5 gives the full variable domain: DAMVIQNPRYQVTQFGKPVTLSCSQTLNHNVMYWYQQKSSQAPKLLFHYYDKDFNNEADTPDNFQSRRPNTSFCFLDIRSPGLGDTAMYLCATSRVTGGSQPQHFGDGTRLSIL.

The gene calls are TRBV7-3 and TRBJ1-1; D may be TRBD1 (6 bases). The germline gives CDR1 SGHTA, CDR2 FQGTGA. The CDR3 loop spans 13 amino acids. Trimming removed 5 bases at V and 5 bases at J, with 12 bases between. CDR3 nucleotides: TGTGCCAGCAGCGGTACAGGGTGGACTGAAGCTTTCTTT. Translated, it gives CASSGTGWTEAFF. Filled out from reference TRBV7-3 and TRBJ1-1, the complete variable domain reads GAGVSQTPSNKVTEKGKYVELRCDPISGHTALYWYRQSLGQGPEFLIYFQGTGAADDSGLPNDRFFAVRPEGSVSTLKIQRTERGDSAVYLCASSGTGWTEAFFGQGTRLTVV.

The chain links TRBV7-9 to TRBJ1-1, with a weak D call TRBD1 (6 bases). The germline CDR1 and CDR2 sequences are SEHNR and FQNEAQ (reference sequence). The CDR3 spans 15 residues. The ends were cut back, 0 bases at V and 3 bases at J, with 11 bases in the middle. The CDR3 nucleotides read TGTGCCAGCAGCTTAGCACAGGGTGGGGACACTGAAGCTTTCTTT. Protein product: CASSLAQGGDTEAFF.

V gene TRBV7-9 combines with J gene TRBJ2-1, with TRBD2 matching 12 bases. The germline CDR1 and CDR2 sequences are SEHNR and FQNEAQ (reference sequence). V dropped 5 bases and J dropped 4; count of bases not matched to a gene: 6. The CDR3 contains 16 residues. The CDR3 nucleotides read TGTGCCAGCAGCCCTAAGACTAGCGGGGGTTACAATGAGCAGTTCTTC. Its translation: CASSPKTSGGYNEQFF. The variable domain in full, with the rest retrieved from reference TRBV7-9 and TRBJ2-1, is DTGVSQNPRHKITKRGQNVTFRCDPISEHNRLYWYRQTLGQGPEFLTYFQNEAQLEKSRLLSDRFSAERPKGSFSTLEIQRTEQGDSAMYLCASSPKTSGGYNEQFFGPGTRLTVL.

This sequence joins TRBV29-1 and TRBJ2-7, with 7 bases that match TRBD1. This CDR3 comprises 14 residues. The germline V gene encodes CDR1 SQVTM and CDR2 ANQGSEA. V was pared by 4 bases and J by 4 bases, with 10 bases of the junction left unmatched. CDR3 protein: CSVVDLNRGYEQYF. The CDR3, as DNA: TGCAGCGTTGTCGATTTAAACAGGGGTTACGAGCAGTACTTC.

Note on this clone: Other DNA sequences within the sample encode an identical CDR3. The genes are TRBV11-3 and TRBJ2-3; no reliable D call. CDR1 and CDR2 from the germline V gene are SGHNT and YENEEA. Trimming removed 9 bases at V and 5 bases at J, with 12 bases between. The CDR3 sequence is 12 residues long. The chain's CDR3 is CASSHGEDTQYF. DNA for the CDR3: TGTGCCAGTAGCCACGGAGAAGATACGCAGTATTTT.

The chain carries TRBV5-1 and TRBJ2-3; D is perhaps TRBD1 (6 bases). The CDR3 consists of 17 residues. CDR1 is SGHRS and CDR2 is YFSETQ in the germline V gene. V lost 2 bases and J lost 1, with 17 bases in between. CDR3 region: CASSFEDSPPGTDTQYF. The CDR3 DNA sequence: TGCGCCAGCAGCTTCGAGGACAGTCCCCCTGGCACAGATACGCAGTATTTT. Filled out from reference TRBV5-1 and TRBJ2-3, the complete variable domain reads KAGVTQTPRYLIKTRGQQVTLSCSPISGHRSVSWYQQTPGQGLQFLFEYFSETQRNKGNFPGRFSGRQFSNSRSEMNVSTLELGDSALYLCASSFEDSPPGTDTQYFGPGTRLTVL.